This T cell receptor beta chain was observed in a study of shared clonotypes between healthy human individuals. With regard to this clone: The same CDR3 arises from other DNA sequences in this sample as well.

Clones were read by immunoSEQ multiplex PCR, and TCRdb kept only the in-frame ones, dropping some. The table records around 1.1 million clones, 70% to 85% of them present only once. The sequence was collected from a man aged 18 to 29 in good health. Some clones in this sample may be carry-over from other donors' samples. The sequencing input was memory CD4+ T cells from PBMCs. Described subset: CD45RA-negative fraction.

The CDR3 loop reads CASSPQGGTYEQYF. In DNA form, the CDR3 reads TGTGCCAGCTCACCTCAGGGGGGAACCTACGAGCAGTACTTC. This chain joins TRBV18 and TRBJ2-7; the D gene is possibly TRBD1 (7 bases). The CDR3 has 14 residues. Trimming left V 3 bases short and J 2 bases short, with 11 bases between. CDR1 and CDR2 (germline): KGHSH, LQKENI.